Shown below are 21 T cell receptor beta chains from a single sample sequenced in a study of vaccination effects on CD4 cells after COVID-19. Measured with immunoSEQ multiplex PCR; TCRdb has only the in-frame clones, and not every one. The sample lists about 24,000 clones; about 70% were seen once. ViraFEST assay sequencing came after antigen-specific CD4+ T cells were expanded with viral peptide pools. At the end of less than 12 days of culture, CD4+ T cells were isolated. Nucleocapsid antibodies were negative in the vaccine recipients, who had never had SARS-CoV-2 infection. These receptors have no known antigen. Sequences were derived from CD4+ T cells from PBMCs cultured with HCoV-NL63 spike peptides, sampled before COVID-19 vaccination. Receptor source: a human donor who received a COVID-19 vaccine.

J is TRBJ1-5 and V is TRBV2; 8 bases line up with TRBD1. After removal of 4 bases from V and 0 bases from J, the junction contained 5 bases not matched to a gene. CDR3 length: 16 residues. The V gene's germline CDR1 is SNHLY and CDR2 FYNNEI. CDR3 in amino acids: CASSVRTGGSNQPQHF. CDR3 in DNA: TGTGCCAGCAGTGTTCGAACAGGGGGTAGCAATCAGCCCCAGCATTTT.

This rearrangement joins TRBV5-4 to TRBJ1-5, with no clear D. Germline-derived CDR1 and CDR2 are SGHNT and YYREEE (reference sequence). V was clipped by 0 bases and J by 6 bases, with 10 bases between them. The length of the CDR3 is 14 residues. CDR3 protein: CASSLEGRSQPQHF. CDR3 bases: TGTGCCAGCAGCTTGGAGGGTCGGAGTCAGCCCCAGCATTTT.

The CDR3 spells CASTGLGTSAGELFF. CDR3 bases: TGTGCCAGTACAGGTTTGGGTACTAGTGCCGGGGAGCTGTTTTTT. The chain combines TRBV19 with TRBJ2-2; tentative D call: TRBD2 (5 bases). The V end lost 7 bases, the J end lost 6 bases, and 18 bases lay between the germline ends. Germline CDR1 is LNHDA and CDR2 is SQIVND (reference sequence). The CDR3 sequence is 15 residues long.

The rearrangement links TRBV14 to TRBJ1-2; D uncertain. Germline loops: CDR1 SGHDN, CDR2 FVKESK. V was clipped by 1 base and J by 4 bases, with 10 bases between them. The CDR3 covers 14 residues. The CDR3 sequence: CASSQVWALYGYTF. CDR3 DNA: TGTGCCAGCAGCCAAGTATGGGCCCTCTATGGCTACACCTTC.

The CDR3 protein is CASSQDTVSNQPQHF. CDR3 nucleotide sequence: TGTGCCAGCAGCCAAGACACAGTTAGCAATCAGCCCCAGCATTTT. The genes are TRBV3-1 (or the pseudogene TRBV3-2) and TRBJ1-5; D is ambiguous. V was clipped by 0 bases and J by 0 bases, with 6 bases between them. The CDR3 has 15 residues. The germline gives CDR1 LGHDT, CDR2 YNNKEL (reference sequence).

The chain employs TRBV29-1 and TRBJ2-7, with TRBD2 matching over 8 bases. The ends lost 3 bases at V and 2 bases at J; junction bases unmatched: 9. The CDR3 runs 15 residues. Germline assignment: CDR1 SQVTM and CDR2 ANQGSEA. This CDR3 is CSVEKRGTPAYEQYF. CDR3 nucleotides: TGCAGCGTTGAGAAGCGGGGGACTCCCGCCTACGAGCAGTACTTC.

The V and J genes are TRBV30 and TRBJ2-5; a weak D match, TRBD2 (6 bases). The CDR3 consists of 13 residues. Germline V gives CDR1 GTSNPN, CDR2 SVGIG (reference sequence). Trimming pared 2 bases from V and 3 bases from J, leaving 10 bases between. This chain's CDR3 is CAWSSGVEETQYF. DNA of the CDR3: TGTGCCTGGAGTTCGGGGGTCGAAGAGACCCAGTACTTC.

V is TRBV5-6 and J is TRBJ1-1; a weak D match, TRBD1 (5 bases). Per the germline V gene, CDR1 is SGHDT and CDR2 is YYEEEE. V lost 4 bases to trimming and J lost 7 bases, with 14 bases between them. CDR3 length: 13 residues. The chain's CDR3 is CASSAGRGSEAFF. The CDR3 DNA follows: TGTGCCAGCAGCGCGGGAAGGGGTAGTGAAGCTTTCTTT.

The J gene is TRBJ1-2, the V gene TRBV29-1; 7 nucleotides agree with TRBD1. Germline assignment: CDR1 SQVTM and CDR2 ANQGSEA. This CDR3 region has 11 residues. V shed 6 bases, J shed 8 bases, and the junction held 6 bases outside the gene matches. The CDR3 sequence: CSVDRVEGYTF. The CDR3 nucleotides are TGCAGCGTCGACAGGGTGGAGGGCTACACCTTC.

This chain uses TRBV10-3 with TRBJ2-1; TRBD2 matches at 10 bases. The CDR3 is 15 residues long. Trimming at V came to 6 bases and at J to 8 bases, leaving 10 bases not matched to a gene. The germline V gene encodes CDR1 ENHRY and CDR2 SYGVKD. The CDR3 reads CAISQPSGGVDEQFF. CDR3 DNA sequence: TGTGCCATCAGCCAGCCTAGCGGGGGTGTTGATGAGCAGTTCTTC.

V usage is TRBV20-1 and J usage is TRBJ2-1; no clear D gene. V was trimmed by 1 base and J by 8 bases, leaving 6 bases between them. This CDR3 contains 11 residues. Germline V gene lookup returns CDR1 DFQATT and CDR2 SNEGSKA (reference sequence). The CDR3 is CSARVSDEQFF. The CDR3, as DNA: TGCAGTGCTAGAGTATCCGATGAGCAGTTCTTC.

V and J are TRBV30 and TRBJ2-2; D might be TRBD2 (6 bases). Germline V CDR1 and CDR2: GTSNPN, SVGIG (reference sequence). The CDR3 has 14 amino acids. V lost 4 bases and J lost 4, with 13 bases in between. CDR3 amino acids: CAWTIVRGTGELFF. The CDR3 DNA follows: TGTGCCTGGACAATCGTGCGGGGCACCGGGGAGCTGTTTTTT.

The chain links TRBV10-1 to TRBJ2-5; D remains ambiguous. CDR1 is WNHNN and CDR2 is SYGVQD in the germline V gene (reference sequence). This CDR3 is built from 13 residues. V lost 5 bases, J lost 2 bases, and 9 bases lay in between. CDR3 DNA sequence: TGCGCCAGCAGTAGTGCTGTACAAGAGACCCAGTACTTC. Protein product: CASSSAVQETQYF.

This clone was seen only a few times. The CDR3, as DNA: TGTGCCAGCAGAGGCGTATCTACTTATAGGACTGAAGCTTTCTTT. As protein: CASRGVSTYRTEAFF. The chain recombines TRBV25-1 with TRBJ1-1; the D is unclear. CDR3 length equals 15 residues. The V end lost 6 bases, the J end lost 5 bases, and 19 bases lay between the germline ends. Germline values: CDR1 MGHDK, CDR2 SYGVNS.

CDR3 coding DNA: TGTGCCAGCAGCCAAGTGGGGGGCCGGGCTAATGAAAAACTGTTTTTT. It translates to CASSQVGGRANEKLFF. This chain links TRBV4-2 with TRBJ1-4; D may be TRBD1 (6 bases). Per germline, CDR1 LGHNA and CDR2 YNFKEQ. The length of the CDR3 is 16 residues. Trimming pared 1 base from V and 3 bases from J, leaving 12 bases between.

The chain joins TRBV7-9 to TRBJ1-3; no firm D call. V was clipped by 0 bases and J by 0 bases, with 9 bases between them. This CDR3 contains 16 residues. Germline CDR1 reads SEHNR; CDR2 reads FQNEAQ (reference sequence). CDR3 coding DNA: TGTGCCAGCAGCTTAGCGGTGGGGAGCTCTGGAAACACCATATATTTT. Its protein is CASSLAVGSSGNTIYF.

The CDR3 here is CAISLTPVGTQYF. The CDR3 DNA reads TGTGCCATCAGTTTGACCCCCGTGGGGACCCAGTACTTC. The chain employs TRBV10-3 and TRBJ2-5; D gene unclear. The CDR3 runs 13 residues. CDR1 and CDR2 (germline): ENHRY, SYGVKD. The V and J ends lost 5 bases and 7 bases respectively, with 14 bases between them.

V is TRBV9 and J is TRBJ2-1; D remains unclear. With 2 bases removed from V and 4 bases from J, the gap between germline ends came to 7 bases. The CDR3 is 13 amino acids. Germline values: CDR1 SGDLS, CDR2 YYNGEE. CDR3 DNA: TGTGCCAGCAGCGTGTTAGGGTACAATGAGCAGTTCTTC. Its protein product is CASSVLGYNEQFF. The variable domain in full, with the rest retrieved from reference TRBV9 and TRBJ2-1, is DSGVTQTPKHLITATGQRVTLRCSPRSGDLSVYWYQQSLDQGLQFLIQYYNGEERAKGNILERFSAQQFPDLHSELNLSSLELGDSALYFCASSVLGYNEQFFGPGTRLTVL.

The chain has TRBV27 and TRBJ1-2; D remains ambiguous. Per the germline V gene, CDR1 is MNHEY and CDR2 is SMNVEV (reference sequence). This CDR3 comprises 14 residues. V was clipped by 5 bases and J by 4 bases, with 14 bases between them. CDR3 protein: CASSPQLGPYGYTF. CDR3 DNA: TGTGCCAGCAGTCCCCAACTCGGGCCCTATGGCTACACCTTC.

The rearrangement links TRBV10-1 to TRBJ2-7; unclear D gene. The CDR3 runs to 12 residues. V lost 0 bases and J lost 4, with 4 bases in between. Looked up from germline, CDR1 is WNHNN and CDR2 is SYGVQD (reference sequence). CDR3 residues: CASSESFYEQYF. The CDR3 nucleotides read TGCGCCAGCAGTGAGTCGTTTTACGAGCAGTACTTC.

CDR3 nucleotide sequence: TGTGCCAGCAGCAACCAGGGGATCCGGTTCAATCAGCCCCAGCATTTT. Protein product: CASSNQGIRFNQPQHF. This chain links TRBV21-1 with TRBJ1-5; the DNA was not used to check the table's D call, TRBD1. TRBV21-1 is assigned pseudogene status. The length of the CDR3 is 16 residues.